This T cell receptor beta chain was found in a study of shared clonotypes between healthy human individuals. Study-level results: A small donor pool kept down the genetic and exposure-history diversity that was represented. Against clonotypes common to all four donors, non-shared ones had lower generation probabilities.

With V trimmed by 2 bases and J by 5 bases, 7 bases remained unmatched. Germline CDR1 and CDR2: MGHRA and YSYEKL. There are 16 residues in the CDR3. Sequencing was performed with immunoSEQ multiplex PCR; in TCRdb, only in-frame clones are kept and a portion is missing. In the table there are around 940,000 clones, around 80% of which are singletons. In this sample, this clone turned up many times. The antigen is undetermined. The TCR originated in a man younger than 35 in good health. Sequenced sample: memory CD4+ T cells sorted from blood. As for subset: CD45RA-negative fraction. The chain combines TRBV4-1 with TRBJ2-7; 12 nucleotides match TRBD2. CDR3: CASSQSPLAGGNEQYF. In DNA form, the CDR3 reads TGCGCCAGCAGCCAATCTCCACTAGCGGGAGGAAACGAGCAGTACTTC.